This TCR beta chain was sequenced during a study of vaccination effects on CD4 cells after COVID-19 (dated 2022 in TCRdb). About the investigation overall: Two doses of either the BNT162b2 or the mRNA-1273 mRNA SARS-CoV-2 vaccine were administered to participants. SARS-CoV-2 spike-specific CD4+ TCR repertoires from before and after mRNA vaccination were compared in COVID-19 convalescent patients and in infection-naive vaccine recipients. The full study included some eleven COVID-19 convalescent patients and a handful of SARS-CoV-2-naive healthy vaccine recipients. In the study, cultures from other donors were sequenced using the Oncomine TCR Beta short-read assay on an Illumina iSeq 100. What the study reported, not specific to this receptor: Clones induced by infection and clones induced by vaccination both contracted markedly at late timepoints after vaccination, which fits with T cell responses waning over time. In healthy vaccine recipients, vaccine-induced clones were almost all SARS-CoV-2 mono-reactive, with only 1 of 255 cross-reactive with common cold coronaviruses. Only a small number of convalescent patients were included, and no early post-infection timepoints were available, which limited the study.

The library was obtained by the immunoSEQ multiplex PCR assay. DNA from the cultured, isolated CD4+ T cells was subjected to TCR beta CDR3 sequencing. The source study handled its data this way. Non-productive TCR sequences were removed and reads were trimmed to the CDR3 region, keeping CDR3s of at least 7 amino acids. The MANAFEST web app was used to pick out antigen-specific clonotypes by comparing their expansion in peptide wells with that in reference cultures. To be called positive, a clone needed expansion at FDR<0.05 compared with the reference and with all other wells, an odds ratio greater than 5, and a frequency greater than 0.1% in two replicate wells. A clonotype was called cross-reactive if it was significantly expanded both in SARS-CoV-2 spike wells and in at least one common cold coronavirus spike condition. Using the stringdist R package, CDR3 similarity was measured by Levenshtein distance, and unrooted trees were constructed with ape in R 3.6.1. TCRdb obtained this table from immuneACCESS and retained in-frame rearrangements with V and J assigned. These tables miss some clones; where compared with another copy, unresolved V genes account for less than half of the shortfall, and the remainder is unexplained. V and J calls and clone size are as listed in that table; D and trimming were resolved from the DNA. This sample holds tens of thousands of clones; approximately 74% were observed only once. 1.5% to 2% of the sample lies in the top ten.

V is cut by 4 bases and J by 4 bases, and the space between the germline ends is 22 bases. Including cysteine and phenylalanine, the CDR3 has 17 amino acids. The kept DNA is CDR3 alone, 51 bases in frame from the first base. Reading the germline V gene gives CDR1 KGHSH and CDR2 LQKENI. As concerns this clone: The antigen it binds to is not known. The input lacks base qualities; no much larger clone sits a single base away.

In the ViraFEST assay, PBMC were stimulated with viral peptide pools, and antigen-specific CD4+ T cell clonotypes were then identified by expansion using TCR sequencing. After approximately 11 days of culture, CD4+ T cells were isolated with the EasySep CD4+ T cell isolation kit. Healthy vaccine recipients had no prior SARS-CoV-2 infection, confirmed by negative nucleocapsid antibodies before and after vaccination. A few million PBMC per well were cultured in IMDM with about 5.4% human AB serum, 7.5 to 10 IU/ml IL-2 and gentamicin, plus 10 ug/ml peptides. Half of the culture medium was replaced with fresh IL-2-containing medium on days 3 and 7. Unless noted otherwise, every peptide stimulation condition was grown in triplicate wells. Using Ficoll-Paque Plus gradient centrifugation, PBMC were separated from whole blood and then either used fresh or cryopreserved at -140C. The overlapping peptide pools covered the spike proteins of SARS-CoV-2 as well as those of the common cold coronaviruses HCoV-NL63, HCoV-OC43 and HCoV-229E. The QIAamp micro DNA kit was used to extract genomic DNA from the cultured CD4+ T cells.

This clonotype was obtained from a human donor who received a COVID-19 vaccine. The rearrangement combines TRBV18 with TRBJ1-2, with TRBD1 as a weak D call on 5 bases. The sample was CD4+ T cells from PBMCs cultured with HCoV-229E spike peptides, taken before COVID-19 vaccination. The sample's cell subset or site, from its label and the paper: HCoV-229E spike overlapping peptide pool stimulation. The CDR3 corresponds to CASSRGAKGNRSYGYTF. The nucleotide sequence is TGTGCCAGCTCACGCGGGGCGAAGGGGAATAGAAGCTATGGCTACACCTTC.